Sequencing of this T cell receptor beta chain was carried out in a study of PD-1 blockade in mismatch repair-deficient tumors. Study observations and caveats: Tumor-resident clones, often absent from pretreatment blood, expanded after pembrolizumab and then contracted.

The data were produced by immunoSEQ multiplex PCR, yet TCRdb's version contains in-frame clones alone and is incomplete. Altogether under 85,000 clones are present, around 73% being singletons, with the ten largest covering roughly 6%. This clone is medium-sized in the sample. Its specificity is unknown. The ends were cut back, 1 base at V and 3 bases at J, with 7 bases in the middle. CDR1 is GTSNPN, CDR2 SVGIG, per germline (reference sequence). The CDR3 consists of 13 residues. A few pembrolizumab responders had their TCRs sequenced. The specimen was peripheral blood, collected 2 weeks after starting pembrolizumab. This chain joins TRBV30 and TRBJ1-5; D gene uncertain. This receptor was obtained from an adult with mismatch repair-deficient cancer. The CDR3 reads CAWSEGNNQPQHF. DNA of the CDR3: TGTGCCTGGAGTGAGGGAAACAATCAGCCCCAGCATTTT. The variable domain in full, completed from reference TRBV30 and TRBJ1-5, reads SQTIHQWPATLVQPVGSPLSLECTVEGTSNPNLYWYRQAAGRGLQLLFYSVGIGQISSEVPQNLSASRPQDRQFILSSKKLLLSDSGFYLCAWSEGNNQPQHFGDGTRLSIL.